This T cell receptor beta chain was found in a study of T-cell reconstitution after alpha-beta-depleted transplantation in children. Study findings and constraints: Newly produced T cells mostly accounted for T-cell counts and diversity one year post-transplant. Day-60 TCRbeta diversity that was high in some patients was derived from surviving recipient T cells and thymic progenitors. Reports say that about two months after transplant, the alpha-beta T cells came out of several hundred graft clones that had expanded.

V shed 0 bases and J shed 4 bases, with 9 bases lying between them. The CDR3 is 14 residues long. Germline V gene lookup returns CDR1 SGHTA and CDR2 FQGTGA. Ten or more counts support this clonotype. Its antigen is currently unknown. Researchers prepared the TCRbeta library using unique molecular identifiers, the study reports. TCRdb passed the PCR reads through MiXCR, listing each CDR3 protein once. Of hundreds of thousands of distinct CDR3 sequences listed, 11% are singletons. The sequence was obtained from a child younger than two with acute myeloid leukemia, due to receive a stem cell transplant. Sample: PBMCs, taken before TCRalphabeta/CD19-depleted stem cell transplant. V is TRBV7-3 and J is TRBJ1-1, with D hard to call. CDR3 nucleotide sequence: TGTGCCAGCAGCTTAACAGGGCTGGGCACTGAAGCTTTCTTT. It specifies CASSLTGLGTEAFF.